This TCR beta chain was identified during a study of T cell repertoires in cytomegalovirus infection. Study-wide results and limits: Dominant in the ex vivo response were TCR beta clonotypes restricted by HLA-C and specific for CMV.

Each CDR3 protein is one row after TCRdb ran MiXCR on the reads. The data hold approximately 250,000 distinct CDR3 sequences, with approximately 9.2% observed a single time. This clonotype was observed at least ten times. Its antigen is currently unknown. This CDR3 has 15 amino acids. The V end was cut by 1 base, the J end by 8 bases, with 15 bases between. Germline CDR1 SEHNR, CDR2 FQNEAQ (reference sequence). This TCR came from a human donor in good health (CMV status not recorded). Some clones in this sample may be carry-over from other donors' samples. The rearrangement uses TRBV7-9 and TRBJ2-4, with D tentatively TRBD1 (6 bases). The sequenced sample was PBMCs. The chain's CDR3 is CASSLGTETLDIQYF. CDR3 DNA: TGTGCCAGCAGCTTAGGGACAGAAACCTTGGACATTCAGTACTTC.